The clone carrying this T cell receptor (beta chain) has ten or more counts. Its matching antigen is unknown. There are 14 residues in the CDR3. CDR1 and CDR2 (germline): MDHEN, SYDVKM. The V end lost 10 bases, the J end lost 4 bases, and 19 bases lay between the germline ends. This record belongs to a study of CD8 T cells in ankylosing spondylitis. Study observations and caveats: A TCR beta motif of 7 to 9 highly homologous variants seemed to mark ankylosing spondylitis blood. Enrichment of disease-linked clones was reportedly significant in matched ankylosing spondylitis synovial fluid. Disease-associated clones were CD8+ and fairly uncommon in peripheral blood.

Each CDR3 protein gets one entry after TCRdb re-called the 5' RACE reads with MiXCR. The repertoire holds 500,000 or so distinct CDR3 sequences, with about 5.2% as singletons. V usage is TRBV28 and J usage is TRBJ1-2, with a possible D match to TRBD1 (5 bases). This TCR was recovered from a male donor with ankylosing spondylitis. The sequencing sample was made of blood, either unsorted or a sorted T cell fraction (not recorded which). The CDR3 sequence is CATHVEGVPYGYTF. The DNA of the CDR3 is TGTGCCACACACGTGGAAGGGGTTCCCTATGGCTACACCTTC.